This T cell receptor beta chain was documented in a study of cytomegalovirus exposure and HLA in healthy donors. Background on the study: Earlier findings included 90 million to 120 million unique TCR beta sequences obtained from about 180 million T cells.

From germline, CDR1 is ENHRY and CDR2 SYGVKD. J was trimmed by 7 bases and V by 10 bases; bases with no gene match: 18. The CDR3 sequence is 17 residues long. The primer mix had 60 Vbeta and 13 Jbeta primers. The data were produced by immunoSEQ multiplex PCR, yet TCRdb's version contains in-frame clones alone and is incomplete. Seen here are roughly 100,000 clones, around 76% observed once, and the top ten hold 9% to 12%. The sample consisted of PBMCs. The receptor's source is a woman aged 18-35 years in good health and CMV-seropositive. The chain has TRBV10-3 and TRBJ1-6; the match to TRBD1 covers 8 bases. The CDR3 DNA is TGTGCCAGCCAGGGGGCGCTTTCCGGCATCGGAAATTCACCCCTCCACTTT. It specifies CASQGALSGIGNSPLHF.